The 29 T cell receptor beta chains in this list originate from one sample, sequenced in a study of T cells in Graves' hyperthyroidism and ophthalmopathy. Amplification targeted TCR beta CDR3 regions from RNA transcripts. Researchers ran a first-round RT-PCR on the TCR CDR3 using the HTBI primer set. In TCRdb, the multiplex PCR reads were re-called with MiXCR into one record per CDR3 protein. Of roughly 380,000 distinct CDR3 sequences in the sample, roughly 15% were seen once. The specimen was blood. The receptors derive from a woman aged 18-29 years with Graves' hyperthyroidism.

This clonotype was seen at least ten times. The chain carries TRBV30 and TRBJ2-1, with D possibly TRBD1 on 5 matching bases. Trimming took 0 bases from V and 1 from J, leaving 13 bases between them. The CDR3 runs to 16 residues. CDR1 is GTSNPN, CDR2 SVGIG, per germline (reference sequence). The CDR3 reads CAWSVKGLVSYNEQFF. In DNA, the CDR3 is TGTGCCTGGAGTGTAAAGGGGCTCGTGTCCTACAATGAGCAGTTCTTC.

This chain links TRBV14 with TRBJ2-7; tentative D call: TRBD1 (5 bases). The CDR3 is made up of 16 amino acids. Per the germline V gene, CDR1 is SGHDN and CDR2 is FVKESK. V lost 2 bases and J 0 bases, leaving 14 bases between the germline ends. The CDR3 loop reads CASSQRPTGLSYEQYF. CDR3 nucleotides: TGTGCCAGCAGCCAAAGGCCTACAGGTCTCTCCTACGAGCAGTACTTC.

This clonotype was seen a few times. The CDR3 region has the DNA TGTGCCACCAGTGATTTTGGTGAGCAGTTCTTC. Its translation is CATSDFGEQFF. This chain joins TRBV24-1 and TRBJ2-1, with no clear D. Germline V CDR1 and CDR2: KGHDR, SFDVKD. The CDR3 totals 11 residues. Trimming left V 1 base short and J 9 bases short, with 3 bases between.

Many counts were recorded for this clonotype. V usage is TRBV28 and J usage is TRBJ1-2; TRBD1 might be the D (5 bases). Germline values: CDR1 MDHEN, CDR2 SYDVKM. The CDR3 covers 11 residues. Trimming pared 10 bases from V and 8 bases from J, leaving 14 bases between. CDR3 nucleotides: TGTGCCATCGGTACCAGGGTAGGCTACACCTTC. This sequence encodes CAIGTRVGYTF.

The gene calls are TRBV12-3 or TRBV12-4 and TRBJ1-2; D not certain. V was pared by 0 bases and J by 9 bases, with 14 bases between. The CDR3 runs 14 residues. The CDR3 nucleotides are TGTGCCAGCAGTTTAGCCCGGGGAACAAGGAGCTACACCTTC. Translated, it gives CASSLARGTRSYTF.

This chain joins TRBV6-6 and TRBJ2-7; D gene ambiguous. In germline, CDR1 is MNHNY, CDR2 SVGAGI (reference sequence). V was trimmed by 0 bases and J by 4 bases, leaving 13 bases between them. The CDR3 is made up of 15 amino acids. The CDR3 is CASSYSAAAEYEQYF. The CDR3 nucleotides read TGTGCCAGCAGTTACTCGGCGGCAGCTGAGTACGAGCAGTACTTC.

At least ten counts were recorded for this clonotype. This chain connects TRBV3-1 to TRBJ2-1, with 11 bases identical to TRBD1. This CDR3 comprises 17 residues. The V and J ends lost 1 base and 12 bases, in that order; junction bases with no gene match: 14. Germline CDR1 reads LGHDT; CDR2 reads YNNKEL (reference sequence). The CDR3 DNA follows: TGTGCCAGCAGCCAAGGTTTGCCGGGACAGGGGGTTAGTACGCAGTTCTTC. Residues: CASSQGLPGQGVSTQFF.

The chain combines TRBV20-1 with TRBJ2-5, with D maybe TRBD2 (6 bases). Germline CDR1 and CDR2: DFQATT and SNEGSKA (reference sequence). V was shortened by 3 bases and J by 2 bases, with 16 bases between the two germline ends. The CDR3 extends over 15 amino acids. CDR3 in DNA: TGCAGTGCTAGGGACTACCGAAGAAGTCAAGAGACCCAGTACTTC. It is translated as CSARDYRRSQETQYF.

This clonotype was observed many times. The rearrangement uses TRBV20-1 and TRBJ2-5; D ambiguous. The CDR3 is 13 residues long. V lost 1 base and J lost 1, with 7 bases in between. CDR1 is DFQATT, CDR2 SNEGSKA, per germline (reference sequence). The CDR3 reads CSARAKLQETQYF. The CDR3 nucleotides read TGCAGTGCTAGAGCTAAGCTCCAAGAGACCCAGTACTTC.

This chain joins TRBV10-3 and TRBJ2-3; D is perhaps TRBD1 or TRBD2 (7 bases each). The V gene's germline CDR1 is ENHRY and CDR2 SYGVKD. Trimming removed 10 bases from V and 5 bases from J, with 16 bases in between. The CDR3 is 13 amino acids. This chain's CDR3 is CATGGRGEDTQYF. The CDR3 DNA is TGTGCCACGGGGGGCAGGGGGGAAGATACGCAGTATTTT.

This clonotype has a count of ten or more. CDR3: CASSQRIGPLPETQYF. CDR3 DNA sequence: TGTGCCAGCAGCCAAAGGATCGGGCCCTTACCGGAGACCCAGTACTTC. The V call is TRBV3-1, the J call TRBJ2-5; D ambiguous. V lost 2 bases and J lost 5, with 18 bases in between. From germline, CDR1 is LGHDT and CDR2 YNNKEL (reference sequence). CDR3 length equals 16 residues.

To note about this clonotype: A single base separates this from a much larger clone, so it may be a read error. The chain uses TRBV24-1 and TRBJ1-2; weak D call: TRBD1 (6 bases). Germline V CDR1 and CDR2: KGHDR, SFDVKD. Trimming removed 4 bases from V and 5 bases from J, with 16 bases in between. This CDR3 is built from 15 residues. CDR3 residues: CATSDSRGGHYGYTF. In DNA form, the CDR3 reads TGTGCCACCAGTGACTCCCGGGGGGGCCATTATGGCTACACCTTC.

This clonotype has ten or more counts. CDR3 bases: TGTGCCAGCAGTTTGACAGTGAGTAGCAATCAGCCCCAGCATTTT. Amino acid sequence: CASSLTVSSNQPQHF. The V call is TRBV12-3 or TRBV12-4, the J call TRBJ1-5, with D maybe TRBD1 (5 bases). CDR3 length equals 15 residues. The V and J ends lost 3 bases and 0 bases respectively, with 9 bases between them.

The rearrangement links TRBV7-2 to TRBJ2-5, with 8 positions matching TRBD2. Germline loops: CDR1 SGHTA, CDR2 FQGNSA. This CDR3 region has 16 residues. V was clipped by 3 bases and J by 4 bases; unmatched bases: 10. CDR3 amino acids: CASSFLPGLVPETQYF. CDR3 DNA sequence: TGTGCCAGCAGCTTTCTACCGGGACTAGTCCCAGAGACCCAGTACTTC.

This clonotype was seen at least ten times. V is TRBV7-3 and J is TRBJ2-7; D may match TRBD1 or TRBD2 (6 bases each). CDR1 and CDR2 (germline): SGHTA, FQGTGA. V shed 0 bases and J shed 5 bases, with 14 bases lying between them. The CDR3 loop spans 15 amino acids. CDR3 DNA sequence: TGTGCCAGCAGCTTAACGGGAGCCGGGGGCCACGAGCAGTACTTC. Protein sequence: CASSLTGAGGHEQYF.

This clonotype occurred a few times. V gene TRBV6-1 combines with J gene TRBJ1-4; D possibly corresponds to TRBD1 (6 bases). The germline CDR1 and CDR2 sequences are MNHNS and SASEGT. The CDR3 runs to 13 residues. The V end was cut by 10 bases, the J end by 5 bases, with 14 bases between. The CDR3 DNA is TGTGCCACGGGGGGGCAGCCGAATGAAAAACTGTTTTTT. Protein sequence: CATGGQPNEKLFF.

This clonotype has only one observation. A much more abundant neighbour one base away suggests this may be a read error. CDR3 residues: CSARESGFSYGYTF. The DNA of the CDR3 is TGCAGTGCTAGAGAGTCGGGGTTTAGCTATGGCTACACCTTC. This chain uses TRBV20-1 with TRBJ1-2; D gene uncertain. The CDR3 is 14 amino acids. V was trimmed by 0 bases and J by 4 bases, leaving 12 bases between them. Looked up from germline, CDR1 is DFQATT and CDR2 is SNEGSKA (reference sequence).

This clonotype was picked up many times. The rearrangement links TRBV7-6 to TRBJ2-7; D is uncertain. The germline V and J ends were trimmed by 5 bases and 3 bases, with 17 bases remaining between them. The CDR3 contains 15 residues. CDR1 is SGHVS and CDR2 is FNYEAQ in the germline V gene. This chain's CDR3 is CASSIAGLGDYEQYF. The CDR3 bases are TGTGCCAGCAGCATTGCCGGGCTTGGGGACTACGAGCAGTACTTC.

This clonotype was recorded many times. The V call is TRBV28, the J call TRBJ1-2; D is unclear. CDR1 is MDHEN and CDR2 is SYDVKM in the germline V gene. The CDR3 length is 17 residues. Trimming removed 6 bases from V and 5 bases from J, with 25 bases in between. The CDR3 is CASSPSTLGRPQYGYTF. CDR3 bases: TGTGCCAGCAGCCCATCAACCTTAGGACGGCCTCAGTATGGCTACACCTTC.

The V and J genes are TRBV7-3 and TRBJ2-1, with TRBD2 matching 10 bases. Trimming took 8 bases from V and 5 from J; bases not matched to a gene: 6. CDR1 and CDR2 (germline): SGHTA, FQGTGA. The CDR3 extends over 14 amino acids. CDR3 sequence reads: CASEGTSAHNEQFF. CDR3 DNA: TGTGCCAGCGAAGGGACTAGCGCCCACAATGAGCAGTTCTTC.

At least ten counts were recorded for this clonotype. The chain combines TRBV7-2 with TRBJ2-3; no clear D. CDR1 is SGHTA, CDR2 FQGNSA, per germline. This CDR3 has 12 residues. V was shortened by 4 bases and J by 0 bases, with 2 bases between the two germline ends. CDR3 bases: TGTGCCAGCAGCTGGAGCACAGATACGCAGTATTTT. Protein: CASSWSTDTQYF.

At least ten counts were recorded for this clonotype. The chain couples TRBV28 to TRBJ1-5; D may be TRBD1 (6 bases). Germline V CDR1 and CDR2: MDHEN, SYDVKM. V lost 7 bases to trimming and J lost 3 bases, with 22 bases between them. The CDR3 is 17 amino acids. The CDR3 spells CASTLRSYRDFNQPQHF. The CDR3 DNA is TGTGCCAGCACCTTACGTTCCTACAGGGACTTCAATCAGCCCCAGCATTTT.

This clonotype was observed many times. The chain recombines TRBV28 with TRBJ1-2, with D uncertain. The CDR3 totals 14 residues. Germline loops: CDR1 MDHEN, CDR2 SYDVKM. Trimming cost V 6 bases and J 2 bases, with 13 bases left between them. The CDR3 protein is CASRLRGPNYGYTF. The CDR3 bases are TGTGCCAGCAGGCTGAGAGGGCCCAACTATGGCTACACCTTC.

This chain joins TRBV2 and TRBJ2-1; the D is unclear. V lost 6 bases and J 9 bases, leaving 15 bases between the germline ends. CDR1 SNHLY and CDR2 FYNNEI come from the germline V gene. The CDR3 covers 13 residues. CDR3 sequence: CASSAIDYGEQFF. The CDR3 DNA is TGTGCCAGCAGCGCCATCGATTACGGTGAGCAGTTCTTC.

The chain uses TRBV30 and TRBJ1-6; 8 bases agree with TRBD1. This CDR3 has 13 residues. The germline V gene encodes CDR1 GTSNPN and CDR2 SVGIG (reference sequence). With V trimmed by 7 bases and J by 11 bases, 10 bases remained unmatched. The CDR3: CAFDLQGGPPLHF. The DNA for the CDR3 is TGTGCCTTCGACTTACAGGGGGGTCCACCCCTCCACTTT.

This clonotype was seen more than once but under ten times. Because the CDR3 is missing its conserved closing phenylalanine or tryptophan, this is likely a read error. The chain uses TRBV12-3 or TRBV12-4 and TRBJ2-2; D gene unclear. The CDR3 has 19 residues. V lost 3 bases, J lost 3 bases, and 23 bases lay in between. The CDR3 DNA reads TGTGCCAGCAGTTTCGGAAGGTGGATGAACTCCGACTACACCGGGGAGCTGTTTTCT. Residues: CASSFGRWMNSDYTGELFS.

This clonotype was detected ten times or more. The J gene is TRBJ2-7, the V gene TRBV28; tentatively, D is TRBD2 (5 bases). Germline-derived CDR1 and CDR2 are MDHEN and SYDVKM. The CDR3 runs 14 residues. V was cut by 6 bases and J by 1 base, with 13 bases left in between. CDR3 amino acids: CASSLGGRSYEQYF. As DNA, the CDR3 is TGTGCCAGCAGCTTAGGAGGCAGATCCTACGAGCAGTACTTC.

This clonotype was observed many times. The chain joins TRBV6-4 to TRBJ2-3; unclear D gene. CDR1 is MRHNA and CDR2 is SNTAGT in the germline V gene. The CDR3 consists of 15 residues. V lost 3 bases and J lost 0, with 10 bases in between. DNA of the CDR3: TGTGCCAGCAGTGAAACGACAACCAGCACAGATACGCAGTATTTT. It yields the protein CASSETTTSTDTQYF.

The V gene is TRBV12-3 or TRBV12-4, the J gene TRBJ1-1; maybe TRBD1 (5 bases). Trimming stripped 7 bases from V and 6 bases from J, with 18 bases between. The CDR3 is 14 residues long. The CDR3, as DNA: TGTGCCAGCAACCCACAGGTCGCGACTGCTGAAGCTTTCTTT. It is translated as CASNPQVATAEAFF.